These T cell receptor beta chains were read from a single sample in a study of OX40 agonist ivuxolimab in advanced cancers. Libraries were prepared by immunoSEQ multiplex PCR; TCRdb keeps only in-frame clonotypes and omits some of them. The repertoire holds around 26,000 clones, with roughly three quarters as singletons. This material consisted of CD4+ or CD8+ T cells sorted from blood, taken in a trial of the OX40 agonist ivuxolimab. All receptors derive from an adult with an advanced solid tumor such as melanoma, head and neck, liver or kidney cancer. Both conserved end residues are part of each CDR3. The D gene is left open where the match is weak. Rows give clone size only sometimes, using once, few, many, or a class for an expanded clone.

v_call: TRBV11-2
j_call: TRBJ2-2
clone_size: NA
d_call: NA
cdr3_aa: CASSRPGGGNGELFF
cdr3_nt: TGTGCCAGCAGCCGACCCGGGGGCGGGAACGGGGAGCTGTTTTTT

v_call: TRBV4-1
j_call: TRBJ2-7
clone_size: NA
d_call: NA
cdr3_aa: CASSQVFRVSYEQYF
cdr3_nt: TGCGCCAGCAGCCAAGTCTTCCGGGTCAGCTACGAGCAGTACTTC

v_call: TRBV6-1
j_call: TRBJ1-5
clone_size: NA
d_call: NA
cdr3_aa: CASSEAPSINQPQHF
cdr3_nt: TGTGCCAGCAGTGAAGCCCCCAGTATCAATCAGCCCCAGCATTTT

v_call: TRBV7-6
j_call: TRBJ2-1
clone_size: NA
d_call: TRBD1
cdr3_aa: CASSLGQGAIYNEQFF
cdr3_nt: TGTGCCAGCAGCCTCGGACAGGGGGCGATCTACAATGAGCAGTTCTTC

v_call: TRBV6-1
j_call: TRBJ1-2
clone_size: NA
d_call: TRBD1
cdr3_aa: CAALTGTGGAYGYTF
cdr3_nt: TGTGCCGCATTGACCGGGACAGGGGGCGCGTATGGCTACACCTTC

v_call: TRBV10-1
j_call: TRBJ2-7
clone_size: few
d_call: TRBD1
cdr3_aa: CASSEYIGTEYEQYF
cdr3_nt: TGCGCCAGCAGTGAGTATATCGGGACAGAGTACGAGCAGTACTTC

v_call: TRBV4-1
j_call: TRBJ2-5
clone_size: NA
d_call: NA
cdr3_aa: CASSQGGGGSLETQYF
cdr3_nt: TGCGCCAGCAGCCAAGGAGGGGGGGGGAGCCTAGAGACCCAGTACTTC

v_call: TRBV5-1
j_call: TRBJ2-3
clone_size: few
d_call: TRBD2
cdr3_aa: CASSLQAGGAHGTQYF
cdr3_nt: TGCGCCAGCAGCTTGCAAGCGGGGGGGGCTCATGGTACGCAGTATTTT

v_call: TRBV5-1
j_call: TRBJ1-6
clone_size: NA
d_call: TRBD1
cdr3_aa: CASSLDRVENNSPLHF
cdr3_nt: TGCGCCAGCAGCCTTGACAGGGTCGAAAATAATTCACCCCTCCACTTT

v_call: TRBV29-1
j_call: TRBJ1-2
clone_size: NA
d_call: NA
cdr3_aa: CSVLYQETVMGYTF
cdr3_nt: TGCAGCGTTCTGTACCAAGAGACCGTTATGGGCTACACCTTC

v_call: TRBV2
j_call: TRBJ1-6
clone_size: few
d_call: NA
cdr3_aa: CASSAQVEDSPLHF
cdr3_nt: TGTGCCAGCAGCGCGCAGGTGGAGGATTCACCCCTCCACTTT

v_call: TRBV19
j_call: TRBJ2-7
clone_size: NA
d_call: NA
cdr3_aa: CASSLTGAYEQYF
cdr3_nt: TGTGCCAGTAGTTTAACGGGGGCCTACGAGCAGTACTTC

v_call: TRBV6-5
j_call: TRBJ2-7
clone_size: NA
d_call: NA
cdr3_aa: CASSYLTSPTHEQYF
cdr3_nt: TGTGCCAGCAGTTACTTAACCTCTCCGACCCACGAGCAGTACTTC

v_call: TRBV5-4
j_call: TRBJ2-1
clone_size: NA
d_call: TRBD2
cdr3_aa: CASSLGLAGRNEQFF
cdr3_nt: TGTGCCAGCAGCTTGGGACTAGCGGGGCGCAATGAGCAGTTCTTC

v_call: TRBV5-4
j_call: TRBJ2-3
clone_size: NA
d_call: NA
cdr3_aa: CASSLASNTDTQYF
cdr3_nt: TGTGCCAGCAGCTTGGCTTCTAACACAGATACGCAGTATTTT

v_call: TRBV11-3
j_call: TRBJ2-1
clone_size: NA
d_call: TRBD1
cdr3_aa: CASSGRDRAVGNEQFF
cdr3_nt: TGTGCCAGCAGCGGGCGGGACAGGGCCGTGGGCAATGAGCAGTTCTTC

v_call: TRBV25-1
j_call: TRBJ1-2
clone_size: NA
d_call: TRBD1
cdr3_aa: CASRVGQLDGYTF
cdr3_nt: TGTGCCAGCAGGGTGGGACAGCTAGATGGCTACACCTTC

v_call: TRBV19
j_call: TRBJ2-5
clone_size: NA
d_call: TRBD1
cdr3_aa: CASSIDGQGNPKRTQYF
cdr3_nt: TGTGCCAGTAGTATAGACGGACAGGGGAACCCCAAGAGAACCCAGTACTTC

v_call: TRBV9
j_call: TRBJ1-1
clone_size: NA
d_call: TRBD1
cdr3_aa: CASSDDRGEGNEAFF
cdr3_nt: TGTGCCAGCAGCGATGACAGGGGCGAAGGGAATGAAGCTTTCTTT

v_call: TRBV4-1
j_call: TRBJ1-2
clone_size: once
d_call: NA
cdr3_aa: CASSQKTGWYGYTF
cdr3_nt: TGCGCCAGCAGCCAAAAAACAGGGTGGTATGGCTACACCTTC

v_call: TRBV6-1
j_call: TRBJ1-4
clone_size: NA
d_call: TRBD1
cdr3_aa: CASSEAGGPNEKLFF
cdr3_nt: TGTGCCAGCAGTGAAGCAGGGGGCCCTAATGAAAAACTGTTTTTT

v_call: TRBV20-1
j_call: TRBJ2-3
clone_size: NA
d_call: TRBD2
cdr3_aa: CRGTSGGTQYF
cdr3_nt: TGCAGGGGGACTAGCGGGGGGACACAGTATTTT

v_call: TRBV7-8
j_call: TRBJ1-2
clone_size: NA
d_call: NA
cdr3_aa: CASSLSGGNYGYTF
cdr3_nt: TGTGCCAGCAGCTTGAGCGGGGGCAACTATGGCTACACCTTC

v_call: TRBV10-3
j_call: TRBJ2-7
clone_size: NA
d_call: NA
cdr3_aa: CAISVTGLDEQYF
cdr3_nt: TGTGCCATCAGTGTAACAGGGTTGGACGAGCAGTACTTC